The sequence of this TCR beta chain was determined in a study of blood T cells in healthy people across ages. General study results and limits: PBMC samples, being unsorted, prevented any conclusive comparison of naive and antigen-experienced cells. The unknown donor CMV status may have confounded expanded clonotype changes.

Per sample, a minimum of 6 million PBMCs were isolated. Per individual sample, total RNA of at least 5.5 micrograms was extracted. This clonotype was observed once. Its cognate antigen is unknown. V gave up 6 bases and J gave up 5 bases; unmatched junction bases: 9. Germline-derived CDR1 and CDR2 are MNHNS and SASEGT. This CDR3 has 14 residues. Then a second PCR, running roughly 7 to 11 cycles, was carried out with a sample-barcoded 5' primer and a J-beta primer mix. TCRdb redid the calling of the 5' RACE reads with MiXCR, one entry per CDR3 protein. The sample includes roughly 800,000 distinct CDR3 sequences, roughly 60% of them seen just once.

Sample: blood. This chain links TRBV6-1 with TRBJ2-5, with TRBD2 matching 7 bases. The sequence came from a man aged 25-45 years in good health. CDR3 loop: CASRERGVAETQYF. The CDR3 DNA sequence: TGTGCCAGCAGGGAACGGGGGGTTGCGGAGACCCAGTACTTC.